These 28 T cell receptor beta chains share one sample of origin, sequenced in a study of cytomegalovirus exposure and HLA in healthy donors. Researchers ran the PCR with 60 Vbeta and 13 Jbeta primers. Measured with immunoSEQ multiplex PCR; TCRdb has only the in-frame clones, and not every one. This table holds about 69,000 clones, 75% to 80% found once. The sequencing sample was made of PBMCs. The receptors stem from a man aged 18 to 30 in good health and CMV-seronegative.

In this sample, this clone turned up once. This chain connects TRBV5-1 to TRBJ2-6; D unresolved. CDR1 is SGHRS and CDR2 is YFSETQ in the germline V gene. The CDR3 runs to 16 residues. Trimming removed 0 bases from V and 0 bases from J, with 7 bases in between. Here the CDR3 reads CASSLGGSSGANVLTF. The CDR3 DNA sequence: TGCGCCAGCAGCTTGGGAGGTAGCTCTGGGGCCAACGTCCTGACTTTC.

The chain recombines TRBV25-1 with TRBJ2-2; D unresolved. From germline, CDR1 is MGHDK and CDR2 SYGVNS. This CDR3 spans 13 amino acids. V was clipped by 8 bases and J by 6 bases, with 13 bases between them. In DNA form, the CDR3 reads TGTGCCAGCTCTGAGGAACGCGCCGGGGAGCTGTTTTTT. This encodes CASSEERAGELFF.

The rearrangement uses TRBV6-1 and TRBJ2-1; 13 nucleotides agree with TRBD2. Losses at the gene ends were 2 bases for V and 3 bases for J; bases not matched to a gene: 1. This CDR3 is built from 16 residues. Looked up from germline, CDR1 is MNHNS and CDR2 is SASEGT. The DNA of the CDR3 is TGTGCCAGCAGTGAAACTAGCGGGGGGGTCTACAATGAGCAGTTCTTC. Its protein is CASSETSGGVYNEQFF.

The chain has TRBV28 and TRBJ1-2; 9 nucleotides line up with TRBD1. The germline CDR1 and CDR2 sequences are MDHEN and SYDVKM. The ends lost 4 bases at V and 6 bases at J; junction bases unmatched: 15. The CDR3 loop spans 17 amino acids. In DNA, the CDR3 is TGTGCCAGCAGTTCACTGTCGGTGGACAGGGGAAGTAATGGCTACACCTTC. Translation: CASSSLSVDRGSNGYTF.

This clone is a singleton in its sample. The chain links TRBV5-1 to TRBJ2-2, with 11 bases fitting TRBD1. Germline lookup yields CDR1 SGHRS and CDR2 YFSETQ. The V segment lost 3 bases and the J segment 7 bases; nucleotides outside the gene matches: 5. The CDR3 has 15 residues. The CDR3 here is CASSSGQGAVGELFF. The CDR3 DNA reads as TGCGCCAGCAGCTCTGGACAGGGGGCGGTCGGGGAGCTGTTTTTT.

This chain joins TRBV6-1 and TRBJ2-5; 8 bases line up with TRBD1. The length of the CDR3 is 15 residues. Trimming cost V 0 bases and J 5 bases; bases outside gene matches: 5. CDR1 MNHNS and CDR2 SASEGT come from the germline V gene. CDR3 protein: CASSEAGQDMETQYF. CDR3 in DNA: TGTGCCAGCAGTGAAGCGGGACAGGACATGGAGACCCAGTACTTC.

The genes are TRBV6-1 and TRBJ1-1; D remains unclear. The V end was cut by 6 bases, the J end by 10 bases, with 15 bases between. The CDR3 has 12 residues. Germline V gene lookup returns CDR1 MNHNS and CDR2 SASEGT. CDR3 loop: CASSPARTSAFF. DNA for the CDR3: TGTGCCAGCAGCCCCGCCCGTACTTCAGCTTTCTTT.

The rearrangement links TRBV6-6 to TRBJ2-5; the match to TRBD1 covers 8 bases. The V segment lost 6 bases and the J segment 5 bases; nucleotides outside the gene matches: 11. CDR1 MNHNY and CDR2 SVGAGI come from the germline V gene (reference sequence). This CDR3 is built from 15 residues. The CDR3 nucleotides are TGTGCCAGCAGCACACCAGGGGGCCGGGCGGAGACCCAGTACTTC. Translation: CASSTPGGRAETQYF.

The chain is built from TRBV19 and TRBJ2-7; 9 nucleotides line up with TRBD1. V dropped 4 bases and J dropped 3; count of bases not matched to a gene: 10. Germline lookup yields CDR1 LNHDA and CDR2 SQIVND (reference sequence). The CDR3 length is 16 residues. The CDR3 sequence: CASSTGTGSHSYEQYF. CDR3 in DNA: TGTGCCAGTAGTACGGGGACAGGGAGCCACAGCTACGAGCAGTACTTC.

This chain uses TRBV28 with TRBJ2-7, with 10 nucleotides matching TRBD2. The J segment lost 5 bases and the V segment lost 2 bases, leaving 6 bases of the junction unmatched. Germline loops: CDR1 MDHEN, CDR2 SYDVKM. CDR3 length equals 15 residues. CDR3 DNA sequence: TGTGCCAGCAGTTTAGGGACTAGCGTGGCCAACGAGCAGTACTTC. Translating gives CASSLGTSVANEQYF.

This clone was detected a few times. This chain uses TRBV27 with TRBJ1-5, with D possibly matching TRBD1 (6 bases). The CDR3 length is 16 residues. Trimming left V 0 bases short and J 8 bases short, with 17 bases between. In germline, CDR1 is MNHEY, CDR2 SMNVEV (reference sequence). The CDR3 region is CASSLSTGTPPKPQHF. The CDR3 DNA sequence: TGTGCCAGCAGTTTATCCACCGGGACACCTCCAAAGCCCCAGCATTTT.

This clone was counted a single time. The chain carries TRBV4-1 and TRBJ1-3; possibly TRBD1 for D (5 bases). The germline CDR1 and CDR2 sequences are MGHRA and YSYEKL. There are 17 residues in the CDR3. V was trimmed by 4 bases and J by 0 bases, leaving 16 bases between them. CDR3 amino acids: CASSPGGGRYSGNTIYF. In DNA form, the CDR3 reads TGCGCCAGCAGCCCGGGGGGGGGTCGGTACTCTGGAAACACCATATATTTT.

The V call is TRBV7-2, the J call TRBJ1-1; D uncertain. Germline CDR1 and CDR2: SGHTA and FQGNSA. V lost 4 bases, J lost 6 bases, and 12 bases lay in between. The CDR3 sequence is 13 residues long. CDR3 in DNA: TGTGCCAGCAGCTCGTTCGGCAGCGCTGAAGCTTTCTTT. Its translation: CASSSFGSAEAFF.

This chain joins TRBV29-1 and TRBJ1-2; 7 bases fit TRBD1. Trimming took 5 bases from V and 4 from J; bases not matched to a gene: 4. This CDR3 has 12 amino acids. The V gene's germline CDR1 is SQVTM and CDR2 ANQGSEA. CDR3 residues: CSVPTGIYGYTF. The CDR3 DNA follows: TGCAGCGTTCCGACAGGGATCTATGGCTACACCTTC.

This clone was seen only a few times. The chain recombines TRBV6-1 with TRBJ1-5; the D is unclear. The V gene lost 4 bases and the J gene lost 5 bases, with 9 bases spanning the gap. The CDR3 has 13 amino acids. Germline lookup yields CDR1 MNHNS and CDR2 SASEGT. In DNA form, the CDR3 reads TGTGCCAGCAGTGCCCCTCGGGATCAGCCCCAGCATTTT. It is translated as CASSAPRDQPQHF.

This chain joins TRBV7-2 and TRBJ2-3; 8 bases match TRBD1. After removal of 6 bases from V and 4 bases from J, the junction contained 9 bases not matched to a gene. Germline CDR1 reads SGHTA; CDR2 reads FQGNSA. The CDR3 covers 15 residues. CDR3 region: CASSSGGRGPDTQYF. The CDR3 bases are TGTGCCAGCAGTTCGGGCGGCAGGGGGCCAGATACGCAGTATTTT.

This chain links TRBV7-6 with TRBJ1-6, with TRBD1 as a possible D gene (5 bases). There are 18 residues in the CDR3. The V gene's germline CDR1 is SGHVS and CDR2 FNYEAQ. Trimming cost V 5 bases and J 0 bases, with 17 bases left between them. CDR3 sequence (DNA): TGTGCCAGCAGCCGTGACGAGAGACAGAGCTCCTATAATTCACCCCTCCACTTT. Translated, it gives CASSRDERQSSYNSPLHF.

This clone was counted a few times. This sequence joins TRBV28 and TRBJ2-5; TRBD1 agrees at 10 bases. The CDR3 totals 15 residues. Germline lookup yields CDR1 MDHEN and CDR2 SYDVKM. V shed 5 bases and J 0 bases; nucleotides not matched to a gene: 3. This CDR3 is CASSRQGAYQETQYF. DNA of the CDR3: TGTGCCAGCAGTAGACAGGGGGCCTACCAAGAGACCCAGTACTTC.

V usage is TRBV9 and J usage is TRBJ2-5, with 7 bases lining up with TRBD1. Germline CDR1 reads SGDLS; CDR2 reads YYNGEE. This CDR3 is 14 amino acids long. The junction had 5 bases not matched to a gene; V was cut back by 2 bases and J by 4 bases. The CDR3 nucleotides are TGTGCCAGCAGCGTTCGGACAGGTGGAGAGACCCAGTACTTC. Its protein is CASSVRTGGETQYF.

The chain is built from TRBV13 and TRBJ2-7; 7 bases are a match to TRBD1. Per germline, CDR1 PRHDT and CDR2 FYEKMQ (reference sequence). The CDR3 runs 14 residues. Germline trimming cut 3 bases from V and 7 bases from J; bases unmatched to any gene: 9. CDR3 sequence reads: CASSFTGVVAEQYF. In DNA form, the CDR3 reads TGTGCCAGCAGCTTCACAGGGGTGGTTGCTGAGCAGTACTTC. The full variable domain, rest sourced from reference TRBV13 and TRBJ2-7, is AAGVIQSPRHLIKEKRETATLKCYPIPRHDTVYWYQQGPGQDPQFLISFYEKMQSDKGSIPDRFSAQQFSDYHSELNMSSLELGDSALYFCASSFTGVVAEQYFGPGTRLTVT.

This sequence joins TRBV5-1 and TRBJ1-1, with TRBD1 matching 10 bases. The CDR3 is 15 residues long. Trimming removed 4 bases from V and 3 bases from J; junction bases left unmatched: 6. Per germline, CDR1 SGHRS and CDR2 YFSETQ. CDR3 nucleotide sequence: TGCGCCAGCAGCCAGAGACAGGGGGCTGACACTGAAGCTTTCTTT. Translation: CASSQRQGADTEAFF.

The gene calls are TRBV27 and TRBJ1-4, with 9 bases fitting TRBD1. Germline lookup yields CDR1 MNHEY and CDR2 SMNVEV (reference sequence). The trim removed 4 bases at V and 4 bases at J, leaving 7 bases unmatched. This CDR3 is 16 amino acids long. The CDR3 here is CASSSGTGSVNEKLFF. The CDR3 nucleotides read TGTGCCAGCAGTTCCGGGACAGGGAGCGTTAATGAAAAACTGTTTTTT.

The rearrangement joins TRBV9 to TRBJ1-2; 7 nucleotides line up with TRBD1. In germline, CDR1 is SGDLS, CDR2 YYNGEE. The V and J ends lost 4 bases and 2 bases, in that order; junction bases with no gene match: 5. The CDR3 contains 14 residues. The CDR3 bases are TGTGCCAGCAGCACCTCACAGGGGAACTATGGCTACACCTTC. Translating gives CASSTSQGNYGYTF.

The rearrangement joins TRBV19 to TRBJ1-2, with D possibly matching TRBD1 (5 bases). The length of the CDR3 is 12 residues. Germline V gene data show CDR1 as LNHDA and CDR2 as SQIVND (reference sequence). Trimming left V 9 bases short and J 4 bases short, with 12 bases between. CDR3 in amino acids: CASSTAPYGYTF. CDR3 DNA: TGTGCCAGCTCGACAGCCCCCTATGGCTACACCTTC. The entire variable domain, with the rest obtained from reference TRBV19 and TRBJ1-2, is as follows: DGGITQSPKYLFRKEGQNVTLSCEQNLNHDAMYWYRQDPGQGLRLIYYSQIVNDFQKGDIAEGYSVSREKKESFPLTVTSAQKNPTAFYLCASSTAPYGYTFGSGTRLTVV.

The V call is TRBV5-1, the J call TRBJ1-1; D is ambiguous. The CDR3 runs to 14 residues. Per the germline V gene, CDR1 is SGHRS and CDR2 is YFSETQ. The V end was cut by 1 base, the J end by 0 bases, with 7 bases between. The CDR3 DNA follows: TGCGCCAGCAGCTTGTGGCAGATGAACACTGAAGCTTTCTTT. Its translation: CASSLWQMNTEAFF.

V usage is TRBV2 and J usage is TRBJ2-3; 12 bases line up with TRBD2. CDR1 and CDR2 from the germline V gene are SNHLY and FYNNEI. With V trimmed by 6 bases and J by 0 bases, 4 bases remained unmatched. The CDR3 is 16 residues long. The CDR3 reads CASRTSGGPSTDTQYF. CDR3 DNA: TGTGCCAGCAGGACTAGCGGGGGCCCTAGCACAGATACGCAGTATTTT. Looking up the rest from reference TRBV2 and TRBJ2-3 gives the full variable domain: EPEVTQTPSHQVTQMGQEVILRCVPISNHLYFYWYRQILGQKVEFLVSFYNNEISEKSEIFDDQFSVERPDGSNFTLKIRSTKLEDSAMYFCASRTSGGPSTDTQYFGPGTRLTVL.

This clone was seen only once. The chain combines TRBV27 with TRBJ1-3; D not certain. Germline V gene lookup returns CDR1 MNHEY and CDR2 SMNVEV (reference sequence). This CDR3 is built from 13 residues. V was pared by 3 bases and J by 4 bases, with 7 bases between. The chain's CDR3 is CASSFSVGNTIYF. Here the CDR3 DNA reads TGTGCCAGCAGTTTTTCAGTCGGAAACACCATATATTTT.

This chain's CDR3 is CASSYFQWSGYTF. The CDR3 DNA follows: TGTGCCAGCAGTTACTTCCAGTGGAGTGGCTACACCTTC. The chain employs TRBV6-5 and TRBJ1-2; D gene uncertain. V shed 1 base and J shed 7 bases, with 10 bases lying between them. CDR3 length equals 13 residues. Germline V gene data show CDR1 as MNHEY and CDR2 as SVGAGI.